This TCR beta chain was captured by sequencing in a study of T cells in Graves' hyperthyroidism and ophthalmopathy. This clonotype was counted many times. The antigen remains unidentified. Trimming took 5 bases from V and 0 from J; bases not matched to a gene: 15. This CDR3 has 18 amino acids. CDR1 and CDR2 from the germline V gene are SGHAT and FQDESV (reference sequence). A Clinical Activity Score of at least 3, a NOSPECS grade of at least 4 and a duration under 3 months were recorded in the ophthalmopathy patients. Patients showing uncontrolled infection, other autoimmune disease, pregnancy or lactation were ineligible. Using RNA transcripts as the source, TCR beta CDR3 regions were amplified. The HTBI primer set drove a first-round RT-PCR of the TCR CDR3. TCRdb reprocessed the multiplex PCR reads with MiXCR, giving one entry per CDR3 protein. Among some 580,000 distinct CDR3 sequences listed, roughly 16% were seen once.

Study-wide results and caveats: Before onset, ophthalmopathy was predicted by the model a median around 6 months earlier. Also found in blood were most expanded thyroid clonotypes above 0.001.

This rearrangement joins TRBV11-1 to TRBJ2-5; 7 nucleotides agree with TRBD1. The sequenced material came from blood. The clonotype originates from a middle-aged woman with Graves' ophthalmopathy. CDR3 loop: CASSLWDRYSIYQETQYF. The CDR3 DNA reads TGTGCCAGCAGCCTCTGGGACAGATACTCGATCTACCAAGAGACCCAGTACTTC.